This T cell receptor beta chain appears in the sequencing data of a study of blood T cell repertoires in COVID-19. Background on the study: PBMCs, B-cell-depleted T cells, or T cells provided the cDNA or gDNA that made up the material.

Using immunoSEQ multiplex PCR, the repertoire was profiled, and TCRdb retains in-frame clones only, with some absent. The table lists about 430,000 clones, 80% to 90% of them singletons. All enrollees were roughly 18 to 89 years old and from fewer than 25 US areas. Cohorts were based on clinical histories the participants reported. Donors of Cohort 3 who recovered were those that had two negative PCRs, clearance, or symptom resolution. The TCR comes from a man aged 30 to 45 who had recovered from COVID-19. Specimen: PBMCs or T cells enriched from blood (not recorded which).

CDR3: CASSLGGGIYGYTF. CDR3 nucleotide sequence: TGCGCCAGCAGCTTGGGCGGCGGAATCTATGGCTACACCTTC. V is TRBV5-1 and J is TRBJ1-2; no reliable D call. Trimming removed 0 bases from V and 4 bases from J, with 10 bases in between. From germline, CDR1 is SGHRS and CDR2 YFSETQ. The CDR3 is 14 residues long.